This T cell receptor (beta chain) was documented in a study of post-analysis software for immune sequencing data (dated by TCRdb to the mid-2010s). With respect to the entire study: Disease courses on record covered relapsing-remitting, secondary progressive and progressive-relapsing multiple sclerosis, though some patients had no subtype annotation. The patient repertoires were compared against 11 previously published healthy control repertoires obtained from donors aged about 6 to 27 years. A subset of samples was prepared in parallel using single-end sample barcoding, then pooled and co-amplified after Illumina adapter ligation.

The junction carries 15 bases between V and J, which are trimmed by 6 bases and 0 bases respectively. From the germline V gene, CDR1 is ENHRY and CDR2 is SYGVKD. Reading from cysteine to phenylalanine, the CDR3 counts 16 amino acids. This entry keeps only the CDR3 DNA: 48 bases, framed from base 1. What the study reported, not specific to this receptor: Patients showed significantly higher frequencies than controls for a handful of TRBV segments, among them TRBV5-6, TRBV5-1 and TRBV20-1. The multiple sclerosis patient group was slightly younger than the control group. Direct clustering with F measure revealed strong co-clustering of samples prepared in the same batch, which led to a batch-effect correction. Compared with controls, multiple sclerosis patients had significantly lower normalized Chao1 diversity, a finding suggesting substantial peripheral T-cell clonal expansion.

Libraries were made using PCR. Sequenced on an Illumina HiSeq 2500. To reduce PCR and sequencing biases, unique molecular identifiers were built into the TCR beta cDNA libraries. About 0.5 million cDNA molecules were obtained for every 1 to 10 million input T cells, so each molecule roughly corresponded to one T cell. The patient libraries were prepared and sequenced with the same protocol used for the earlier healthy control dataset. Samples belonging to the same batch were prepared together, multiplexed and sequenced on a shared HiSeq lane. The original pipeline was this. MIGEC was used to process the raw barcoded reads, and molecular identifier groups with only a single read were discarded before consensus assembly and CDR3 extraction. VDJtools was used for post-analysis of the clonotype tables, and diversity was normalized by down-sampling every dataset to the size of the smallest sample. In repertoire overlap clustering, CDR3 amino acid sequences, but not nucleotide sequences, were matched to correct batch-related cross-sample contamination. In TCRdb, the public reads were trimmed at Q25 with fastp and aligned with MiXCR, with productive beta chains retained. Identical CDR3 proteins give one entry, which carries the most common genes and DNA. None of the V and J calls come from the authors' own analysis; TCRdb made them. For this sample the table gives approximately 660,000 distinct CDR3 sequences, of which 59% were detected only once. The top ten clones comprise around 11% of the sample.

To demonstrate the VDJtools post-analysis software, TCR beta repertoires were profiled from the peripheral blood of about 13 young patients with multiple sclerosis. The multiple sclerosis patients were children and adolescents between roughly 6 and 17 years of age. A word on this clonotype: This clone's antigen is unknown. No per-base quality is available; no much larger clone lies one base away.

This receptor was identified in a girl under 10 years old with multiple sclerosis. The chain is encoded by TRBV10-3 joined to TRBJ2-1, with the D gene not clear enough to name. Sequenced material: blood. The CDR3 here reads CAIRPVRASSYNEQFF. In nucleotides, the sequence is TGTGCCATCAGACCAGTTAGGGCGAGCTCCTACAATGAGCAGTTCTTC.